The 30 T cell receptor beta chains given below trace back to one sample, sequenced in a study of technical replicates of blood from a handful of donors. Some clones are missing from TCRdb's copy, which holds only in-frame ones; the method was immunoSEQ multiplex PCR. The table has some 98,000 clones, around 95% seen once; the top ten hold over 0.2%. Sequencing input: T cells isolated from PBMCs. Receptor source: a human donor in good health.

The gene calls are TRBV6-1 and TRBJ1-2; TRBD1 might be the D (5 bases). The germline gives CDR1 MNHNS, CDR2 SASEGT. The CDR3 loop spans 13 amino acids. Trimming pared 6 bases from V and 4 bases from J, leaving 12 bases between. The CDR3 here is CASRDFGGYGYTF. The CDR3 coding sequence is TGTGCCAGCAGGGACTTCGGGGGCTATGGCTACACCTTC.

J is TRBJ2-3 and V is TRBV7-2, with D hard to call. V gave up 3 bases and J gave up 6 bases, with 10 bases separating them. Germline CDR1 reads SGHTA; CDR2 reads FQGNSA. The CDR3 is 13 residues long. The CDR3 coding sequence is TGTGCCAGCAGCTTTCCCCCTGTGGATACGCAGTATTTT. Translation: CASSFPPVDTQYF. Full variable domain (outside the CDR3, taken from reference TRBV7-2 and TRBJ2-3): GAGVSQSPSNKVTEKGKDVELRCDPISGHTALYWYRQSLGQGLEFLIYFQGNSAPDKSGLPSDRFSAERTGGSVSTLTIQRTQQEDSAVYLCASSFPPVDTQYFGPGTRLTVL.

The chain links TRBV6-5 to TRBJ2-5, with TRBD1 matching 8 bases. This CDR3 contains 14 residues. The germline CDR1 and CDR2 sequences are MNHEY and SVGAGI. Trimming cost V 7 bases and J 4 bases; bases outside gene matches: 8. CDR3 residues: CASTPGGLAETQYF. The CDR3 region has the DNA TGTGCCAGCACTCCAGGGGGCTTGGCAGAGACCCAGTACTTC.

The chain links TRBV28 to TRBJ2-3, with D possibly TRBD2 on 7 matching bases. CDR3 length: 15 amino acids. Between the trimmed V and J ends, which lost 8 bases and 2 bases, there was a span of 17 bases. The V gene's germline CDR1 is MDHEN and CDR2 SYDVKM. The DNA for the CDR3 is TGTGCCAGCTCCCGGGTGGGGGGGCACACAGATACGCAGTATTTT. This sequence encodes CASSRVGGHTDTQYF.

Here the CDR3 reads CASSFSSGGGTDTQYF. Written as DNA, the CDR3 is TGTGCCAGCAGTTTCTCAAGCGGGGGTGGGACAGATACGCAGTATTTT. The V and J genes are TRBV28 and TRBJ2-3, with 8 bases fitting TRBD2. The germline V gene has CDR1 MDHEN and CDR2 SYDVKM. V lost 3 bases, J lost 3 bases, and 8 bases stayed unmatched. The CDR3 sequence is 16 residues long. Filled out from reference TRBV28 and TRBJ2-3, the complete variable domain reads DVKVTQSSRYLVKRTGEKVFLECVQDMDHENMFWYRQDPGLGLRLIYFSYDVKMKEKGDIPEGYSVSREKKERFSLILESASTNQTSMYLCASSFSSGGGTDTQYFGPGTRLTVL.

This clone was recorded only once. This chain uses TRBV4-1 with TRBJ2-7; 11 bases line up with TRBD2. The germline gives CDR1 MGHRA, CDR2 YSYEKL. The V gene end was trimmed by 1 base and the J gene end by 1 base; junction bases not matched to a gene: 9. The CDR3 is made up of 18 amino acids. The CDR3 is CASSQGVLTSGASYEQYF. The CDR3 nucleotides read TGCGCCAGCAGCCAAGGGGTTCTGACTAGCGGGGCGTCCTACGAGCAGTACTTC.

The CDR3 is CASSNIYGGGGSYEQYF. DNA of the CDR3: TGTGCCAGTAGTAACATCTATGGGGGCGGGGGCTCCTACGAGCAGTACTTC. This rearrangement joins TRBV19 to TRBJ2-7; possible D gene TRBD2, 7 bases. The CDR3 runs to 17 residues. The V gene's germline CDR1 is LNHDA and CDR2 SQIVND (reference sequence). The V gene lost 4 bases and the J gene lost 0 bases, with 19 bases spanning the gap.

This rearrangement joins TRBV5-6 to TRBJ1-1, with 7 bases fitting TRBD1. The CDR3 is 15 residues long. In germline, CDR1 is SGHDT, CDR2 YYEEEE. Trimming cost V 3 bases and J 5 bases; bases outside gene matches: 10. The CDR3 loop is CASSYADRVDTEAFF. The CDR3 nucleotides read TGTGCCAGCAGCTATGCTGACAGGGTGGATACTGAAGCTTTCTTT.

The chain has TRBV18 and TRBJ2-1; D not certain. The germline V and J ends were trimmed by 3 bases and 5 bases, with 14 bases remaining between them. The V gene's germline CDR1 is KGHSH and CDR2 LQKENI. The CDR3 has 15 amino acids. The CDR3 DNA follows: TGTGCCAGCTCACCTCCGCGAACAGAGAACAATGAGCAGTTCTTC. This gives the protein CASSPPRTENNEQFF.

The V and J genes are TRBV4-1 and TRBJ1-1; a weak D match, TRBD1 (5 bases). This CDR3 is 14 amino acids long. From germline, CDR1 is MGHRA and CDR2 YSYEKL. Trimming stripped 3 bases from V and 8 bases from J, with 16 bases between. Written as DNA, the CDR3 is TGCGCCAGCAGCCAGAGATCCAGGGTCTTGGAAGCTTTCTTT. The encoded protein is CASSQRSRVLEAFF.

The chain joins TRBV7-2 to TRBJ2-7; weak D call: TRBD2 (5 bases). The CDR3 is 14 amino acids. Germline V gene sequence: CDR1 SGHTA, CDR2 FQGNSA. V lost 2 bases and J lost 2, with 10 bases in between. In nucleotides, the CDR3 is TGTGCCAGCAGCTTAACCAGCGGTCCCTACGAGCAGTACTTC. Translation: CASSLTSGPYEQYF.

The table lists this clone with a count of one. The V gene is TRBV5-1, the J gene TRBJ2-1; a weak D match, TRBD2 (5 bases). Deletions cut 4 bases from V and 6 bases from J, with 26 bases between. The CDR3 spans 18 residues. Germline CDR1 SGHRS, CDR2 YFSETQ. The CDR3 nucleotides are TGCGCCAGCAGCGCATCCCGAGCAAGATGGGAGTCGGTCAATGAGCAGTTCTTC. This codes for CASSASRARWESVNEQFF.

The V gene is TRBV29-1, the J gene TRBJ2-3; TRBD2 aligns across 11 bases. Per the germline V gene, CDR1 is SQVTM and CDR2 is ANQGSEA. With 4 bases clipped from V and 3 bases from J, the junction kept 3 bases outside the gene matches. This CDR3 comprises 14 residues. Here the CDR3 reads CSVATSGRTDTQYF. In DNA form, the CDR3 reads TGCAGCGTTGCAACTAGCGGGAGAACAGATACGCAGTATTTT.

The chain carries TRBV12-5 and TRBJ2-5; 8 bases line up with TRBD1. The CDR3 is made up of 14 amino acids. The J segment lost 5 bases and the V segment lost 1 base, leaving 3 bases of the junction unmatched. Germline values: CDR1 LGHNT, CDR2 FRNRAP. The CDR3 protein is CASGLGTGSETQYF. The CDR3 bases are TGTGCTAGTGGTTTGGGGACAGGGTCCGAGACCCAGTACTTC.

V gene TRBV10-3 combines with J gene TRBJ2-5; no firm D call. V shed 3 bases and J shed 5 bases, with 13 bases lying between them. The germline V gene has CDR1 ENHRY and CDR2 SYGVKD. The CDR3 is 14 amino acids. The CDR3 bases are TGTGCCATCAGTGACTTAGAGAGTACGGAGACCCAGTACTTC. It encodes CAISDLESTETQYF.

CDR3 loop: CASSLVRGGEQFF. Here the CDR3 DNA reads TGTGCCAGCAGCTTAGTTAGGGGAGGTGAGCAGTTCTTC. The chain uses TRBV7-6 and TRBJ2-1; possibly TRBD2 for D (6 bases). V shed 1 base and J shed 9 bases, with 10 bases lying between them. Germline CDR1 SGHVS, CDR2 FNYEAQ. The CDR3 is 13 amino acids.

The V and J genes are TRBV7-9 and TRBJ1-2, with D perhaps TRBD1 (6 bases). Germline loops: CDR1 SEHNR, CDR2 FQNEAQ (reference sequence). The CDR3 is made up of 12 amino acids. The CDR3 sequence: CAGEGDNYGYTF. In nucleotides, the CDR3 is TGTGCGGGGGAGGGGGACAACTATGGCTACACCTTC.

CDR3 DNA sequence: TGTGCCAGCAGCGCGTCCTATGGCTACACCTTC. Its translation: CASSASYGYTF. The chain joins TRBV9 to TRBJ1-2; no clear D gene. Between the trimmed V and J ends, which lost 3 bases and 4 bases, there was a span of 4 bases. From germline, CDR1 is SGDLS and CDR2 YYNGEE. This CDR3 contains 11 residues.

V usage is TRBV28 and J usage is TRBJ1-2, with D perhaps matching TRBD1 (6 bases). This CDR3 is 14 amino acids long. Trimming took 5 bases from V and 1 from J, leaving 11 bases between them. The germline gives CDR1 MDHEN, CDR2 SYDVKM. This CDR3 reads CASSPGHSNYGYTF. The DNA for the CDR3 is TGTGCCAGCAGTCCGGGACACAGTAACTATGGCTACACCTTC.

The rearrangement joins TRBV5-1 to TRBJ2-7; 9 bases align to TRBD2. The CDR3 is made up of 15 amino acids. The V gene's germline CDR1 is SGHRS and CDR2 YFSETQ. V dropped 3 bases and J dropped 6; count of bases not matched to a gene: 10. As DNA, the CDR3 is TGCGCCAGCAGCTGGCGCTTAGCGGGGGAGGGCGAGCAGTACTTC. Translating it yields CASSWRLAGEGEQYF.

The J gene is TRBJ1-4, the V gene TRBV19; tentatively, D is TRBD1 (5 bases). CDR1 is LNHDA and CDR2 is SQIVND in the germline V gene (reference sequence). Trimming shortened V by 1 base and J by 8 bases, and 11 bases separated the two germline ends. The length of the CDR3 is 14 residues. The CDR3 DNA reads TGTGCCAGTAGTATAGGGGGCGGTCGAGAAAAACTGTTTTTT. This sequence encodes CASSIGGGREKLFF.

The chain couples TRBV9 to TRBJ1-5; TRBD1 matches 7 bases. J lost 1 base, V lost 3 bases, and 1 base had no gene match. The CDR3 consists of 14 residues. The V gene's germline CDR1 is SGDLS and CDR2 YYNGEE. The CDR3 region is CASSAGQSNQPQHF. CDR3 nucleotide sequence: TGTGCCAGCAGCGCGGGACAGAGCAATCAGCCCCAGCATTTT. Full variable domain (rest looked up from reference TRBV9 and TRBJ1-5): DSGVTQTPKHLITATGQRVTLRCSPRSGDLSVYWYQQSLDQGLQFLIQYYNGEERAKGNILERFSAQQFPDLHSELNLSSLELGDSALYFCASSAGQSNQPQHFGDGTRLSIL.

The J gene is TRBJ2-2, the V gene TRBV28; 7 bases line up with TRBD2. This CDR3 spans 17 amino acids. Trimming removed 0 bases from V and 4 bases from J; junction bases left unmatched: 8. Per the germline V gene, CDR1 is MDHEN and CDR2 is SYDVKM. Here the CDR3 reads CASSLWLRENPTGELFF. CDR3 nucleotide sequence: TGTGCCAGCAGTTTATGGTTGCGGGAGAACCCCACCGGGGAGCTGTTTTTT. The variable domain in full, with the rest retrieved from reference TRBV28 and TRBJ2-2, is DVKVTQSSRYLVKRTGEKVFLECVQDMDHENMFWYRQDPGLGLRLIYFSYDVKMKEKGDIPEGYSVSREKKERFSLILESASTNQTSMYLCASSLWLRENPTGELFFGEGSRLTVL.

This rearrangement joins TRBV10-3 to TRBJ1-3; 7 bases are shared with TRBD1. The CDR3 sequence is 14 residues long. Trimming removed 7 bases from V and 9 bases from J; junction bases left unmatched: 12. Germline V gives CDR1 ENHRY, CDR2 SYGVKD. The CDR3 region has the DNA TGTGCCATCAAGGGGCCGCGAACAGGGGCCACCATATATTTT. Translated, it gives CAIKGPRTGATIYF.

The chain couples TRBV5-8 to TRBJ2-6; TRBD1 might be the D (6 bases). V lost 4 bases and J 1 base, leaving 15 bases between the germline ends. The length of the CDR3 is 17 residues. CDR1 is SGHTS, CDR2 YDEGEE, per germline. Here the CDR3 reads CASSLGTYTSGANVLTF. The CDR3 nucleotides read TGTGCCAGCAGCCTCGGGACATACACGTCTGGGGCCAACGTCCTGACTTTC.

The chain couples TRBV5-4 to TRBJ1-4; no reliable D call. Germline V gives CDR1 SGHNT, CDR2 YYREEE (reference sequence). This CDR3 is built from 16 residues. V lost 0 bases, J lost 3 bases, and 12 bases lay in between. The CDR3 spells CASSLGFEIPNEKLFF. The CDR3 bases are TGTGCCAGCAGCTTGGGGTTCGAGATACCTAATGAAAAACTGTTTTTT.

This clone is a singleton in its sample. The J gene is TRBJ2-2, the V gene TRBV11-2, with D perhaps matching TRBD1 (6 bases). V dropped 3 bases and J dropped 1 base, with 9 bases sitting between them. Germline values: CDR1 SGHAT, CDR2 FQNNGV. The CDR3 runs to 15 residues. CDR3 DNA sequence: TGTGCCAGCAGCTTGGTCAGGGGGAACACCGGGGAGCTGTTTTTT. This gives the protein CASSLVRGNTGELFF. The whole variable domain, filled in from reference TRBV11-2 and TRBJ2-2, reads EAGVAQSPRYKIIEKRQSVAFWCNPISGHATLYWYQQILGQGPKLLIQFQNNGVVDDSQLPKDRFSAERLKGVDSTLKIQPAKLEDSAVYLCASSLVRGNTGELFFGEGSRLTVL.

The chain carries TRBV6-1 and TRBJ1-1; a weak D match, TRBD1 (5 bases). Trimming pared 1 base from V and 10 bases from J, leaving 16 bases between. From germline, CDR1 is MNHNS and CDR2 SASEGT. The CDR3 has 14 amino acids. The CDR3 spells CASSEDRFYLGAFF. The CDR3 DNA reads as TGTGCCAGCAGTGAAGACAGGTTCTATCTTGGAGCTTTCTTT.

V is TRBV5-1 and J is TRBJ2-3; TRBD2 aligns across 10 bases. CDR3 size: 16 residues. With V trimmed by 4 bases and J by 0 bases, 5 bases remained unmatched. In germline, CDR1 is SGHRS, CDR2 YFSETQ. In DNA, the CDR3 is TGCGCCAGCAGCCGGACTAGCGGCCGGAGCACAGATACGCAGTATTTT. Amino acid sequence: CASSRTSGRSTDTQYF.

The J gene is TRBJ2-1, the V gene TRBV19, with 12 bases lining up with TRBD2. With 2 bases clipped from V and 4 bases from J, the junction kept 6 bases outside the gene matches. The CDR3 is 17 amino acids. Germline loops: CDR1 LNHDA, CDR2 SQIVND (reference sequence). The CDR3 reads CASSITGLAGTYNEQFF. DNA for the CDR3: TGTGCCAGTAGTATAACCGGACTAGCGGGGACTTACAATGAGCAGTTCTTC. The full variable domain, with the rest looked up from reference TRBV19 and TRBJ2-1, is DGGITQSPKYLFRKEGQNVTLSCEQNLNHDAMYWYRQDPGQGLRLIYYSQIVNDFQKGDIAEGYSVSREKKESFPLTVTSAQKNPTAFYLCASSITGLAGTYNEQFFGPGTRLTVL.